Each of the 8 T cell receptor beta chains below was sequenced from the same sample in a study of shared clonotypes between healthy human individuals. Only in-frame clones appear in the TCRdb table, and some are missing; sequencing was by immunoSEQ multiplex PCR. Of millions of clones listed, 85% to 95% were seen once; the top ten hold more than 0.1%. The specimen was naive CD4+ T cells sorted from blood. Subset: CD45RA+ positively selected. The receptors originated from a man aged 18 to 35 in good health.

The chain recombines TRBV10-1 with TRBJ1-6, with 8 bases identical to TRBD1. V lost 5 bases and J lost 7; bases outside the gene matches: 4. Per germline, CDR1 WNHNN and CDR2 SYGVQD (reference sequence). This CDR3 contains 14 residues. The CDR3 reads CASSQGAINSPLHF. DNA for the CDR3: TGCGCCAGCAGTCAGGGGGCCATCAATTCACCCCTCCACTTT.

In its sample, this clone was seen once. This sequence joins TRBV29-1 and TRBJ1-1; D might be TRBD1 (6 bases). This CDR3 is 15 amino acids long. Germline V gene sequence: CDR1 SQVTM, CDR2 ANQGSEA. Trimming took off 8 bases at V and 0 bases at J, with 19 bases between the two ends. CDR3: CSSLGQTLMNTEAFF. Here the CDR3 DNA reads TGCAGCTCCTTAGGACAGACCCTCATGAACACTGAAGCTTTCTTT.

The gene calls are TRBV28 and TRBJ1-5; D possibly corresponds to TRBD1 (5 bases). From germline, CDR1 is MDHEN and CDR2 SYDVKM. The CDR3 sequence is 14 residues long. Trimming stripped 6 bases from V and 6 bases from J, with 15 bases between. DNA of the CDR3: TGTGCCAGCAGCCTTAACAGGCTTCGTCAGCCCCAGCATTTT. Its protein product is CASSLNRLRQPQHF.

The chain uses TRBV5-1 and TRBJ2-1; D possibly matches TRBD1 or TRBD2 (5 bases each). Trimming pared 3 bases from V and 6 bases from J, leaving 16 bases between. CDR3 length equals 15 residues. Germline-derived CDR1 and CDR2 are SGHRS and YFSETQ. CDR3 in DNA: TGCGCCAGCAGCTCCCGGGACGGCCACCGCAATGAGCAGTTCTTC. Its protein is CASSSRDGHRNEQFF.

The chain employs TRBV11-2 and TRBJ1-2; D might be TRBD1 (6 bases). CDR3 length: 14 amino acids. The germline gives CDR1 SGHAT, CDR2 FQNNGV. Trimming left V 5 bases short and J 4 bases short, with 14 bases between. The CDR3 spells CASSGTGTLYGYTF. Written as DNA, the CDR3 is TGTGCCAGCAGCGGAACAGGGACCCTCTATGGCTACACCTTC.

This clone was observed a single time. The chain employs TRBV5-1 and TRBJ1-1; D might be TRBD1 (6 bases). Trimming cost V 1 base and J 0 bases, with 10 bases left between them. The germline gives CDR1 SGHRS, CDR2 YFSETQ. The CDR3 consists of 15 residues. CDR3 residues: CASSLLGAMNTEAFF. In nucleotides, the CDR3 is TGCGCCAGCAGCTTGTTGGGGGCTATGAACACTGAAGCTTTCTTT.

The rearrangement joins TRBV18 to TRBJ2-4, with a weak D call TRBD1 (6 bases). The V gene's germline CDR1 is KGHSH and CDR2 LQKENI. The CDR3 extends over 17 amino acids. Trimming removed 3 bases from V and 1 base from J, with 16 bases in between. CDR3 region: CASSPVRTALAKNIQYF. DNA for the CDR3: TGTGCCAGCTCACCTGTAAGGACAGCTCTCGCCAAAAACATTCAGTACTTC.

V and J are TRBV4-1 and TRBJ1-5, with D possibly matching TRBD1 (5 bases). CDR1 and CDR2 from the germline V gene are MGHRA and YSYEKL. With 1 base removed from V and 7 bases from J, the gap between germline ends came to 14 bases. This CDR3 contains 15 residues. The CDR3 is CASSQVNRGRQPQHF. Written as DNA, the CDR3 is TGCGCCAGCAGCCAAGTTAACCGGGGCCGACAGCCCCAGCATTTT.